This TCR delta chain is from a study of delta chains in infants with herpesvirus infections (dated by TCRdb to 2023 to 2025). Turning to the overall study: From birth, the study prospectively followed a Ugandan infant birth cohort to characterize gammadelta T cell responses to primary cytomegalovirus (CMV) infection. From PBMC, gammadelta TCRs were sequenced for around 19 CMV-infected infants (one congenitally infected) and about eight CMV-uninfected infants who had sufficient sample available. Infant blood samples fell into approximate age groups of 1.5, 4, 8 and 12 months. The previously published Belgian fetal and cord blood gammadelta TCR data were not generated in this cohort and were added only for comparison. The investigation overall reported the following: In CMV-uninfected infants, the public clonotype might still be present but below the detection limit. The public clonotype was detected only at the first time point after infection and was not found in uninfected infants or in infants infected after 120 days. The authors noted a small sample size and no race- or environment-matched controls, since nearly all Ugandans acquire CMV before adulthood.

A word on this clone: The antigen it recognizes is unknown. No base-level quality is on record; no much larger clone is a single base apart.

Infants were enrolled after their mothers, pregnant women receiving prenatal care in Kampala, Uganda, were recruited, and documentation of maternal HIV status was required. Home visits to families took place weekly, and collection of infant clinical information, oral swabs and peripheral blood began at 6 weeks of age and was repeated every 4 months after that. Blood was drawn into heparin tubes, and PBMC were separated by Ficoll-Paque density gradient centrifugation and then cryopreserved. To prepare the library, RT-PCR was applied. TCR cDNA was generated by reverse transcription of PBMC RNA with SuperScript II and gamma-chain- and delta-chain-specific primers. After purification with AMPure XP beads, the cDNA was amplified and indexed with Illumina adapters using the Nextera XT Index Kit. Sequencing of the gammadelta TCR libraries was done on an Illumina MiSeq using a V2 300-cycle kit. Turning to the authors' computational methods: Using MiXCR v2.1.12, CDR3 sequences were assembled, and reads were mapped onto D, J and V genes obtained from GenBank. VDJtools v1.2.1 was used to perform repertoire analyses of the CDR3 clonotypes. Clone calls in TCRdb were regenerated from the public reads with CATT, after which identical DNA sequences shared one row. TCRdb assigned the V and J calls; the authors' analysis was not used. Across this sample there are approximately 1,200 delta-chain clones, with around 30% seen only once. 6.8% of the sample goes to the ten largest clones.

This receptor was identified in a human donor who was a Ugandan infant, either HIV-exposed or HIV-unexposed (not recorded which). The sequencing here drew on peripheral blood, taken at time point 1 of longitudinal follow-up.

The CDR3 sequence is CALGERDDAPSYLGTDKLIF. Here is the DNA: TGTGCTCTTGGGGAACGTGACGACGCGCCCTCCTACCTAGGCACCGATAAACTCATCTTT. The chain is encoded by TRDV1 joined to TRDJ1; 6 matching bases give a weak D call of TRDD2. The germline V gene gives CDR1 as TSWWSYY and CDR2 as QGS. V sheds 1 base and J sheds 1 base, leaving 25 bases between their ends. There are 20 amino acids in the CDR3, from cysteine to phenylalanine inclusive. Solely the CDR3 DNA is kept, with 60 bases framed from the first base.